The sequence of this TCR beta chain was determined in a study of T cell responses to AZD1222 COVID-19 vaccine. The repertoire was sequenced with immunoSEQ multiplex PCR; TCRdb's copy has only in-frame clones and lacks some. This sample has roughly 70,000 clones, with approximately 80% found just once. In regard to this clone: Its antigen is not known.

Findings of the study overall: No day 14 peak samples; only post-peak repertoires were characterized. Reportedly, close to half of spike-specific TCRs are directed against unmutated variant regions. The donors showed a predominance of white British ancestry and of females, with possible underestimation of clonal diversity. Recipients of AZD1222 seropositive at baseline numbered only six or seven.

The CDR3 length is 17 residues. V lost 1 base and J lost 0; bases outside the gene matches: 8. The germline V gene encodes CDR1 MNHEY and CDR2 SVGEGT. V and J are TRBV6-2 or TRBV6-3 and TRBJ2-5; 7 bases agree with TRBD2. The source is an adult in good health. The sequences come from peripheral blood, collected on day 0 of AZD1222 vaccination. The chain's CDR3 is CASSYFLGGMYQETQYF. In DNA, the CDR3 is TGTGCCAGCAGTTACTTCCTGGGGGGGATGTACCAAGAGACCCAGTACTTC.